The 5 T cell receptor beta chains presented below share a single source sample, sequenced in a study of Ad26.COV2.S vaccination and SARS-CoV-2 variants. Data came from immunoSEQ multiplex PCR; TCRdb stores just in-frame clones and leaves some out. Here the sample spans approximately 340,000 clones, 92% being singletons. Here the sequenced sample was peripheral blood, taken after recovery from COVID-19. The receptors here all came from a human donor who had recovered from COVID-19.

The chain uses TRBV6-5 and TRBJ2-7; tentatively, D is TRBD2 (5 bases). The germline gives CDR1 MNHEY, CDR2 SVGAGI. This CDR3 contains 12 residues. V dropped 4 bases and J dropped 6 bases, with 10 bases sitting between them. CDR3 loop: CASSSPRGEQYF. The CDR3 DNA follows: TGTGCCAGCAGTTCCCCCCGGGGCGAGCAGTACTTC.

This clone was seen a single time. This chain connects TRBV6-1 to TRBJ1-4; D gene unclear. The CDR3 covers 17 residues. Between the trimmed V and J ends, which lost 4 bases and 5 bases, there was a span of 20 bases. CDR1 is MNHNS and CDR2 is SASEGT in the germline V gene. In nucleotides, the CDR3 is TGTGCCAGCAGTGGCCCTGGTAACGGTATCGCGAATGAAAAACTGTTTTTT. This codes for CASSGPGNGIANEKLFF.

The rearrangement uses TRBV27 and TRBJ1-5; no definite D call. Deletions cut 5 bases from V and 3 bases from J, with 11 bases between. CDR3 length: 14 amino acids. Germline values: CDR1 MNHEY, CDR2 SMNVEV (reference sequence). CDR3 protein: CASSPTSPNQPQHF. CDR3 nucleotide sequence: TGTGCCAGCAGTCCTACCTCCCCCAATCAGCCCCAGCATTTT.

The chain carries TRBV7-9 and TRBJ1-2; D gene ambiguous. Trimming left V 3 bases short and J 7 bases short, with 6 bases between. CDR3 length equals 11 residues. Germline V gives CDR1 SEHNR, CDR2 FQNEAQ (reference sequence). CDR3 sequence: CASSFDGGYTF. In DNA form, the CDR3 reads TGTGCCAGCAGCTTCGATGGTGGCTACACCTTC.

The chain employs TRBV7-8 and TRBJ1-2; 8 nucleotides agree with TRBD1. The V segment lost 1 base and the J segment 2 bases; nucleotides outside the gene matches: 21. The CDR3 loop spans 21 amino acids. From germline, CDR1 is SGHVS and CDR2 FQNEAQ. CDR3 in DNA: TGTGCCAGCAGCTTAGTAATCTTCGGGACAGGATACTCTAGCGGCAACTATGGCTACACCTTC. Protein: CASSLVIFGTGYSSGNYGYTF.